Below are 19 T cell receptor beta chains sequenced from a single sample in a study of T cell responses to AZD1222 COVID-19 vaccine. Assay used: immunoSEQ multiplex PCR; TCRdb lists only in-frame clones, some missing. Found here are 110,000 to 150,000 clones, under 95% of them singletons; the top ten hold about 3%. The sample here was peripheral blood, taken on day 0 of AZD1222 vaccination. These receptor sequences come from an adult in good health.

This chain links TRBV11-3 with TRBJ2-3; TRBD2 aligns across 11 bases. After removal of 5 bases from V and 8 bases from J, the junction contained 9 bases not matched to a gene. CDR3 length: 15 amino acids. Germline V gene lookup returns CDR1 SGHNT and CDR2 YENEEA. CDR3: CASSAGTSGWGTQYF. CDR3 DNA: TGTGCCAGCAGCGCCGGGACTAGCGGTTGGGGTACGCAGTATTTT.

This chain connects TRBV28 to TRBJ1-2; maybe TRBD1 (6 bases). CDR1 is MDHEN and CDR2 is SYDVKM in the germline V gene. This CDR3 comprises 13 residues. Between the trimmed V and J ends, which lost 3 bases and 8 bases, there was a span of 13 bases. Written as DNA, the CDR3 is TGTGCCAGCAGTTTCGGCAGGGGTGACGGCTACACCTTC. Protein: CASSFGRGDGYTF.

This chain links TRBV20-1 with TRBJ1-4, with D perhaps TRBD1 (5 bases). The V gene's germline CDR1 is DFQATT and CDR2 SNEGSKA (reference sequence). The CDR3 loop spans 11 amino acids. The ends were cut back, 6 bases at V and 8 bases at J, with 10 bases in the middle. The CDR3 DNA reads as TGCAGTGCCGAGGGGCGAGAAAAACTGTTTTTT. It yields the protein CSAEGREKLFF.

The chain has TRBV11-2 and TRBJ2-2; no firm D call. The germline V and J ends were trimmed by 1 base and 3 bases, with 9 bases remaining between them. The CDR3 spans 15 residues. Germline V gives CDR1 SGHAT, CDR2 FQNNGV. The CDR3 region is CASSLGGSDTGELFF. The CDR3 region has the DNA TGTGCCAGCAGCTTAGGGGGTTCGGACACCGGGGAGCTGTTTTTT.

The gene calls are TRBV14 and TRBJ2-3, with 8 bases lining up with TRBD1. V was clipped by 4 bases and J by 6 bases; unmatched bases: 21. The CDR3 covers 19 residues. Germline loops: CDR1 SGHDN, CDR2 FVKESK. CDR3 sequence (DNA): TGTGCCAGCAGCCCTCGTACAGGGGGAGGCAAAACTGCTAGGGATACGCAGTATTTT. It is translated as CASSPRTGGGKTARDTQYF. Variable domain in full (rest from reference TRBV14 and TRBJ2-3): EAGVTQFPSHSVIEKGQTVTLRCDPISGHDNLYWYRRVMGKEIKFLLHFVKESKQDESGMPNNRFLAERTGGTYSTLKVQPAELEDSGVYFCASSPRTGGGKTARDTQYFGPGTRLTVL.

The chain uses TRBV28 and TRBJ1-2, with 7 bases aligning to TRBD1. J gave up 2 bases and V 3 bases, and 12 bases lay outside the gene matches. The germline V gene encodes CDR1 MDHEN and CDR2 SYDVKM. The CDR3 consists of 17 residues. CDR3: CASSFGLWGRGNYGYTF. In nucleotides, the CDR3 is TGTGCCAGCAGTTTTGGGTTATGGGGCAGGGGGAACTATGGCTACACCTTC.

The chain links TRBV15 to TRBJ2-5; D possibly corresponds to TRBD2 (5 bases). The CDR3 loop spans 13 amino acids. Germline CDR1 is LNHNV and CDR2 is YYDKDF (reference sequence). With 10 bases removed from V and 2 bases from J, the gap between germline ends came to 14 bases. This CDR3 is CAIARDLQETQYF. The CDR3 DNA reads TGTGCCATTGCCCGGGATCTACAAGAGACCCAGTACTTC. Full variable domain (remainder filled in from reference TRBV15 and TRBJ2-5): DAMVIQNPRYQVTQFGKPVTLSCSQTLNHNVMYWYQQKSSQAPKLLFHYYDKDFNNEADTPDNFQSRRPNTSFCFLDIRSPGLGDTAMYLCAIARDLQETQYFGPGTRLLVL.

The chain employs TRBV15 and TRBJ2-7; tentative D call: TRBD2 (5 bases). Trimming cost V 3 bases and J 6 bases, with 12 bases left between them. CDR3 size: 13 residues. Germline CDR1 reads LNHNV; CDR2 reads YYDKDF (reference sequence). DNA for the CDR3: TGTGCCACCAGCAGCGGGGAGTGGGGCGAGCAGTACTTC. Its translation is CATSSGEWGEQYF. The full variable domain, with the rest looked up from reference TRBV15 and TRBJ2-7, is DAMVIQNPRYQVTQFGKPVTLSCSQTLNHNVMYWYQQKSSQAPKLLFHYYDKDFNNEADTPDNFQSRRPNTSFCFLDIRSPGLGDTAMYLCATSSGEWGEQYFGPGTRLTVT.

The CDR3 region is CASSLARAGPMETQYF. For the CDR3, the DNA is TGTGCCAGCAGCTTAGCGCGAGCGGGGCCAATGGAGACCCAGTACTTC. The chain links TRBV7-2 to TRBJ2-5; TRBD2 matches 7 bases. In germline, CDR1 is SGHTA, CDR2 FQGNSA. V dropped 0 bases and J dropped 5; count of bases not matched to a gene: 9. The CDR3 has 16 residues.

The chain couples TRBV29-1 to TRBJ2-1, with D unclear. Trimming cost V 7 bases and J 4 bases, with 17 bases left between them. The CDR3 totals 14 residues. CDR1 and CDR2 from the germline V gene are SQVTM and ANQGSEA. The CDR3 is CSASTLLGYNEQFF. The CDR3 DNA is TGCAGCGCAAGCACACTGCTAGGGTACAATGAGCAGTTCTTC.

The V gene is TRBV15, the J gene TRBJ2-4; 7 bases are a match to TRBD2. CDR3 size: 16 residues. V trimming: 1 base; J trimming: 4 bases; junction bases outside the gene matches: 7. Germline V gene lookup returns CDR1 LNHNV and CDR2 YYDKDF (reference sequence). The CDR3 loop reads CATSRVLGREKNIQYF. Here the CDR3 DNA reads TGTGCCACCAGCAGAGTTCTAGGGAGGGAAAAAAACATTCAGTACTTC.

The chain recombines TRBV7-2 with TRBJ1-6; D possibly corresponds to TRBD1 (6 bases). Germline CDR1 is SGHTA and CDR2 is FQGNSA. V shed 11 bases and J shed 7 bases, with 12 bases lying between them. This CDR3 spans 12 amino acids. The chain's CDR3 is CAAGTPNSPLHF. The CDR3 bases are TGTGCCGCCGGGACACCAAATTCACCCCTCCACTTT. Filled out from reference TRBV7-2 and TRBJ1-6, the complete variable domain reads GAGVSQSPSNKVTEKGKDVELRCDPISGHTALYWYRQSLGQGLEFLIYFQGNSAPDKSGLPSDRFSAERTGGSVSTLTIQRTQQEDSAVYLCAAGTPNSPLHFGNGTRLTVT.

The chain couples TRBV7-9 to TRBJ1-2; weak D call: TRBD1 (6 bases). Germline V gene lookup returns CDR1 SEHNR and CDR2 FQNEAQ (reference sequence). The CDR3 spans 16 residues. The germline V and J ends were trimmed by 4 bases and 8 bases, with 23 bases remaining between them. DNA for the CDR3: TGTGCCAGCAGCTCTGCCCGGGACACCCAAACGGGGGGCTACACCTTC. It yields the protein CASSSARDTQTGGYTF. Full variable domain (rest looked up from reference TRBV7-9 and TRBJ1-2): DTGVSQNPRHKITKRGQNVTFRCDPISEHNRLYWYRQTLGQGPEFLTYFQNEAQLEKSRLLSDRFSAERPKGSFSTLEIQRTEQGDSAMYLCASSSARDTQTGGYTFGSGTRLTVV.

The chain is built from TRBV5-1 and TRBJ2-3; 14 nucleotides align to TRBD2. Germline trimming cut 2 bases from V and 5 bases from J; bases unmatched to any gene: 7. The CDR3 consists of 17 residues. Germline V gene data show CDR1 as SGHRS and CDR2 as YFSETQ. The CDR3 here is CASSFVTGTSGRDTQYF. CDR3 bases: TGCGCCAGCAGCTTTGTCACCGGGACTAGCGGGAGAGATACGCAGTATTTT. Using reference TRBV5-1 and TRBJ2-3 for the parts outside the CDR3, the full variable domain is KAGVTQTPRYLIKTRGQQVTLSCSPISGHRSVSWYQQTPGQGLQFLFEYFSETQRNKGNFPGRFSGRQFSNSRSEMNVSTLELGDSALYLCASSFVTGTSGRDTQYFGPGTRLTVL.

The chain combines TRBV27 with TRBJ2-7; TRBD2 agrees at 8 bases. The germline V gene has CDR1 MNHEY and CDR2 SMNVEV (reference sequence). V lost 6 bases to trimming and J lost 5 bases; unmatched junction nucleotides: 6. This CDR3 contains 13 residues. CDR3: CASSRSGNDEQYF. As DNA, the CDR3 is TGTGCCAGCAGCCGTAGCGGGAATGACGAGCAGTACTTC.

This rearrangement joins TRBV7-2 to TRBJ1-5; D may be TRBD1 (6 bases). The CDR3 length is 15 residues. The V and J ends lost 2 bases and 6 bases respectively, with 14 bases between them. Germline V gene data show CDR1 as SGHTA and CDR2 as FQGNSA. CDR3 in amino acids: CASSLNRDLGQPQHF. The CDR3 DNA sequence: TGTGCCAGCAGCTTAAACAGGGATTTGGGTCAGCCCCAGCATTTT.

V gene TRBV11-2 combines with J gene TRBJ2-1, with D perhaps TRBD1 (6 bases). The germline gives CDR1 SGHAT, CDR2 FQNNGV. The CDR3 extends over 17 amino acids. With 5 bases removed from V and 2 bases from J, the gap between germline ends came to 19 bases. The CDR3 DNA is TGTGCCAGCAGCCCCACCCAATTAGGGGGAACCTACAATGAGCAGTTCTTC. The encoded protein is CASSPTQLGGTYNEQFF.

The rearrangement joins TRBV19 to TRBJ1-1; D is uncertain. Germline V gene data show CDR1 as LNHDA and CDR2 as SQIVND (reference sequence). The CDR3 spans 16 residues. The germline V and J ends were trimmed by 4 bases and 1 base, with 16 bases remaining between them. The CDR3 DNA reads TGTGCCAGTAGTAATGGGTCGAGGGCGAGGAACACTGAAGCTTTCTTT. Translated, it gives CASSNGSRARNTEAFF.

This chain joins TRBV6-1 and TRBJ1-2; maybe TRBD1 (5 bases). The CDR3 extends over 15 amino acids. V lost 0 bases and J lost 4, with 12 bases in between. Germline CDR1 reads MNHNS; CDR2 reads SASEGT. This chain's CDR3 is CASSEAPGRLYGYTF. CDR3 bases: TGTGCCAGCAGTGAAGCCCCGGGACGGCTCTATGGCTACACCTTC.